In this sample, the clone carrying this T cell receptor (beta chain) turned up once. This sample stems from a study of blood T cell repertoires in COVID-19. The CDR3 is made up of 14 amino acids. Germline loops: CDR1 SGHTA, CDR2 FQGTGA. V was pared by 2 bases and J by 7 bases, with 14 bases between. Authors' analysis steps: Reference gene primers were amplified, and this amplification served to estimate nucleated cell counts. TCRdb's copy holds only in-frame clones and misses some; the assay was immunoSEQ multiplex PCR. D and trimming come from the DNA, and the V and J calls and clone size come from that table. This repertoire shows about 160,000 clones, roughly 84% found once; its top ten account for about a sixth.

The receptor comes from a man between 60 and 70 years old who had recovered from COVID-19. V usage is TRBV7-3 and J usage is TRBJ1-1, with D possibly being TRBD1 (5 bases). Sequenced input: PBMCs or T cells enriched from blood (not recorded which). In nucleotides, the CDR3 is TGTGCCAGCAGCTTATTAGGCGGAACAGGTGAAGCTTTCTTT. Translated: CASSLLGGTGEAFF.